This T cell receptor beta chain was observed in a study of PD-L1 blockade in urothelial cancer. Study in general: Patients went on atezolizumab at some point between 2012 and 2014, receiving 1,200 mg intravenously every 3 weeks.

V gave up 8 bases and J gave up 3 bases, with 14 bases separating them. The CDR3 extends over 13 amino acids. Germline V gene lookup returns CDR1 MNHNY and CDR2 SVGAGI (reference sequence). Stated time point: peripheral blood 6 weeks after treatment start. Patient disease was locally advanced or metastatic urothelial carcinoma. Here immunoSEQ multiplex PCR was the method, and the copy in TCRdb shows in-frame clones only, minus some. Among 50,000 to 55,000 clones, 85% to 90% were seen once, and the ten largest hold 2% to 3%. The chain links TRBV6-6 to TRBJ2-7, with TRBD2 as a possible D gene (7 bases). The receptor's source is a man aged 55 to 70 with urothelial cancer. The starting material was PBMCs, obtained around atezolizumab (anti-PD-L1) treatment. This chain's CDR3 is CASLGGGVYEQYF. The CDR3 region has the DNA TGTGCCAGCTTGGGGGGGGGCGTCTACGAGCAGTACTTC.